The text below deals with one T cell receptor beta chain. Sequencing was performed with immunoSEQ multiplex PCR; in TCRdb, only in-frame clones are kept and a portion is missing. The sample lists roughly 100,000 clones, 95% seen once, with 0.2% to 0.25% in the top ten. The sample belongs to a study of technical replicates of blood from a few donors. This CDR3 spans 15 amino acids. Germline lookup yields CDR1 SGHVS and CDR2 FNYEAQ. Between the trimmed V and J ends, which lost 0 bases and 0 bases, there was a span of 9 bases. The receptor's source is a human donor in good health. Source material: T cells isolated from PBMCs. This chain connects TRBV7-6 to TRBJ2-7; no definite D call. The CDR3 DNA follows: TGTGCCAGCAGCTTAGCAGGTCCTAGCTCCTACGAGCAGTACTTC. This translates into CASSLAGPSSYEQYF.